The entry that follows covers one T cell receptor (beta chain) sequence. What it recognizes is unknown. With iRepertoire HTBI primers and Arm-PCR of CDR3 regions, TCR beta libraries were built. Using its own MiXCR run on the multiplex PCR reads, TCRdb lists one record per CDR3 protein. Of some 450,000 distinct CDR3 sequences in the sample, about a sixth were seen once. The V end lost 7 bases, the J end lost 7 bases, and 20 bases lay between the germline ends. Germline V CDR1 and CDR2: LGHDT, YNNKEL (reference sequence). The CDR3 sequence is 15 residues long. This sample's time point: newly diagnosed GD, antithyroid drugs for less than 3 months. Construction of the TCR library relied on RNA isolated from PBMCs. The sample originates from a study of regulatory T cells in long-lasting Graves disease. Overall study: Newly diagnosed Graves' patients had under 3 months of antithyroid drugs.

The study's findings and limits: Segments TRBV28, TRBJ1-2 and TRBJ2-5 showed preferential usage in persistent disease.

The sample was also linked to a second study, of T cells in Graves' hyperthyroidism and ophthalmopathy.

The genes are TRBV3-1 and TRBJ2-1, with D possibly being TRBD1 (6 bases). This sequence was found in a woman aged 25-40 years with Graves disease. The sequencing used peripheral blood mononuclear cells (PBMCs), collected at new diagnosis, from a patient treated with antithyroid drugs. CDR3 protein: CASNRWDMRGNEQFF. In nucleotides, the CDR3 is TGTGCCAGCAACCGGTGGGACATGCGAGGGAATGAGCAGTTCTTC.